This passage covers 15 T cell receptor beta chains from one sample sequenced in a study of beta chain features in type 1 diabetes. Since all of the isolated RNA was reverse transcribed, expressed TCRB transcripts were what got sequenced. Profiled with immunoSEQ multiplex PCR; TCRdb holds only in-frame clones, not every one. Of fewer than 65,000 clones listed, around three fifths are singletons. Sequencing was done on a sample of Tregs from blood. These receptors were taken from a woman in her late teens or twenties in good health.

The chain employs TRBV2 and TRBJ1-5; D not resolved. The CDR3 runs to 14 residues. Trimming took off 8 bases at V and 2 bases at J, with 13 bases between the two ends. Germline V gene sequence: CDR1 SNHLY, CDR2 FYNNEI. The CDR3 DNA is TGTGCCAGCCAACGTGGCGGTGGCAATCAGCCCCAGCATTTT. It specifies CASQRGGGNQPQHF.

In regard to this clone: A junction end diverges from the germline sequence, so it may reflect a read error. The chain joins TRBV5-1 to TRBJ2-2, with 8 bases matching TRBD1. Germline V lookup: CDR1 SGHRS, CDR2 YFSETQ. The CDR3 is made up of 14 amino acids. As DNA, the CDR3 is TGCACCAGCCGACAGGGGACTGGAACCGGGGAGCTGTTTTTT. This sequence encodes CTSRQGTGTGELFF.

CDR3: CASTVGGSSYEQYF. The CDR3 region has the DNA TGTGCCAGCACCGTCGGGGGGAGCTCCTACGAGCAGTACTTC. The genes are TRBV5-4 and TRBJ2-7; TRBD2 matches at 7 bases. Trimming removed 6 bases from V and 0 bases from J; junction bases left unmatched: 6. Germline CDR1 and CDR2: SGHNT and YYREEE (reference sequence). This CDR3 has 14 amino acids.

The table lists this clone with a count of one. The rearrangement joins TRBV7-2 to TRBJ1-5; 10 nucleotides agree with TRBD1. This CDR3 comprises 14 residues. Trimming took 7 bases from V and 5 from J; bases not matched to a gene: 5. The V gene's germline CDR1 is SGHTA and CDR2 FQGNSA. The CDR3 nucleotides read TGTGCCAGCACTACCGGGACAGGGGATCAGCCCCAGCATTTT. It encodes CASTTGTGDQPQHF.

This clone was observed a few times. The rearrangement uses TRBV6-1 and TRBJ1-2; 9 bases fit TRBD1. J gave up 4 bases and V 8 bases, and 8 bases lay outside the gene matches. Germline assignment: CDR1 MNHNS and CDR2 SASEGT. This CDR3 comprises 14 residues. CDR3 sequence: CASWTQGAGYGYTF. DNA for the CDR3: TGTGCCAGCTGGACACAGGGGGCCGGCTATGGCTACACCTTC.

The chain carries TRBV9 and TRBJ2-3; 8 positions match TRBD2. Germline V gives CDR1 SGDLS, CDR2 YYNGEE. V was pared by 0 bases and J by 6 bases, with 9 bases of the junction left unmatched. The CDR3 consists of 16 residues. The CDR3 region is CASSVASGSGVDTQYF. The DNA of the CDR3 is TGTGCCAGCAGCGTAGCAAGCGGGAGCGGGGTTGATACGCAGTATTTT. The full variable domain, its missing parts supplied by reference TRBV9 and TRBJ2-3, is DSGVTQTPKHLITATGQRVTLRCSPRSGDLSVYWYQQSLDQGLQFLIQYYNGEERAKGNILERFSAQQFPDLHSELNLSSLELGDSALYFCASSVASGSGVDTQYFGPGTRLTVL.

V gene TRBV4-2 combines with J gene TRBJ1-2; D perhaps matches TRBD1 (6 bases). Germline CDR1 is LGHNA and CDR2 is YNFKEQ. Trimming removed 1 base from V and 5 bases from J, with 8 bases in between. CDR3 length equals 13 residues. The CDR3 here is CASSQGTDYGYTF. In DNA form, the CDR3 reads TGTGCCAGCAGCCAAGGGACAGATTATGGCTACACCTTC.

The gene calls are TRBV5-1 and TRBJ1-1; no firm D call. This CDR3 has 13 residues. The V end lost 0 bases, the J end lost 7 bases, and 10 bases lay between the germline ends. Looked up from germline, CDR1 is SGHRS and CDR2 is YFSETQ. CDR3 protein: CASSLGLVNEAFF. CDR3 sequence (DNA): TGCGCCAGCAGCTTGGGGCTGGTAAATGAAGCTTTCTTT.

The J gene is TRBJ1-4, the V gene TRBV18, with 12 bases identical to TRBD1. The CDR3 is 16 residues long. Losses at the gene ends were 3 bases for V and 8 bases for J; bases not matched to a gene: 7. CDR1 is KGHSH and CDR2 is LQKENI in the germline V gene. Here the CDR3 DNA reads TGTGCCAGCTCACCTACGACCGGGACAGGGGGCGAAAAACTGTTTTTT. Its translation is CASSPTTGTGGEKLFF.

This rearrangement joins TRBV29-1 to TRBJ1-2; D gene ambiguous. Looked up from germline, CDR1 is SQVTM and CDR2 is ANQGSEA. Trimming pared 3 bases from V and 4 bases from J, leaving 6 bases between. This CDR3 is 11 amino acids long. CDR3 coding DNA: TGCAGCGTTGATCCGGGCTATGGCTACACCTTC. Translated, it gives CSVDPGYGYTF. Drawing the rest from reference TRBV29-1 and TRBJ1-2, the complete variable domain is SAVISQKPSRDICQRGTSLTIQCQVDSQVTMMFWYRQQPGQSLTLIATANQGSEATYESGFVIDKFPISRPNLTFSTLTVSNMSPEDSSIYLCSVDPGYGYTFGSGTRLTVV.

The chain combines TRBV6-6 with TRBJ1-1; unclear D gene. With 3 bases removed from V and 4 bases from J, the gap between germline ends came to 12 bases. The CDR3 contains 14 residues. Germline CDR1 is MNHNY and CDR2 is SVGAGI (reference sequence). The CDR3 loop reads CASSYSYTSTEAFF. CDR3 nucleotide sequence: TGTGCCAGCAGTTATTCTTATACTAGCACTGAAGCTTTCTTT.

The rearrangement joins TRBV5-1 to TRBJ1-4, with D unresolved. This CDR3 spans 14 amino acids. Trimming removed 7 bases from V and 0 bases from J, with 10 bases in between. CDR1 SGHRS and CDR2 YFSETQ come from the germline V gene. CDR3 coding DNA: TGCGCCAGCTCGGCCCGGGCAACTAATGAAAAACTGTTTTTT. Encoded protein: CASSARATNEKLFF.

This clone came up once. This rearrangement joins TRBV25-1 to TRBJ2-1, with 16 bases fitting TRBD2. CDR1 MGHDK and CDR2 SYGVNS come from the germline V gene. The length of the CDR3 is 16 residues. Losses at the gene ends were 6 bases for V and 5 bases for J; bases not matched to a gene: 4. CDR3 in DNA: TGTGCCAGCAGCTGGGGACTAGCGGGGGGGGACAATGAGCAGTTCTTC. This gives the protein CASSWGLAGGDNEQFF.

V usage is TRBV10-3 and J usage is TRBJ1-5, with TRBD1 identical over 8 bases. The CDR3 length is 14 residues. From germline, CDR1 is ENHRY and CDR2 SYGVKD. The junction had 2 bases not matched to a gene; V was cut back by 3 bases and J by 4 bases. The CDR3 sequence: CAISEQGGNQPQHF. The CDR3 DNA follows: TGTGCCATCAGTGAACAGGGGGGGAATCAGCCCCAGCATTTT.

This clone was picked up a small number of times. The chain has TRBV11-2 and TRBJ2-3; 10 positions agree with TRBD2. The CDR3 covers 15 residues. Germline V gene sequence: CDR1 SGHAT, CDR2 FQNNGV. V was clipped by 1 base and J by 3 bases; unmatched bases: 1. The CDR3 sequence: CASSLVAGGTDTQYF. The CDR3 DNA is TGTGCCAGCAGCTTAGTAGCGGGGGGAACAGATACGCAGTATTTT.